Below, 21 T cell receptor beta chains from the same sample are listed, as sequenced in a study of cytomegalovirus exposure and HLA in healthy donors. PCR was performed using 60 Vbeta and 13 Jbeta primers. Sequencing used immunoSEQ multiplex PCR; TCRdb keeps in-frame clones, though not all of them. This table has about 180,000 clones, roughly 78% appearing once. Sequenced: PBMCs. These receptors all stem from a middle-aged woman in good health and CMV-seronegative.

V gene TRBV4-1 combines with J gene TRBJ2-2, with TRBD1 identical over 9 bases. The germline V gene has CDR1 MGHRA and CDR2 YSYEKL. Germline trimming cut 0 bases from V and 4 bases from J; bases unmatched to any gene: 3. This CDR3 is built from 16 residues. The CDR3 spells CASSQEGTGLTGELFF. The CDR3 coding sequence is TGCGCCAGCAGCCAAGAAGGGACAGGGCTCACCGGGGAGCTGTTTTTT.

V gene TRBV4-3 combines with J gene TRBJ2-3, with TRBD2 as a possible D gene (5 bases). V was clipped by 0 bases and J by 4 bases, with 11 bases between them. Per germline, CDR1 LGHNA and CDR2 YSLEER. The CDR3 consists of 15 residues. CDR3 in DNA: TGCGCCAGCAGCCAAGAAAGTCTAGCTTCAGATACGCAGTATTTT. As protein: CASSQESLASDTQYF.

This chain uses TRBV7-2 with TRBJ2-5; the D gene is possibly TRBD2 (6 bases). The germline V gene encodes CDR1 SGHTA and CDR2 FQGNSA. The ends were cut back, 2 bases at V and 5 bases at J, with 12 bases in the middle. This CDR3 contains 14 residues. The CDR3 protein is CASSLHGAGETQYF. Here the CDR3 DNA reads TGTGCCAGCAGCTTACATGGGGCGGGGGAGACCCAGTACTTC.

This clone has more than one count but fewer than ten. The chain couples TRBV29-1 to TRBJ2-5; TRBD1 matches at 8 bases. CDR3 size: 13 residues. From germline, CDR1 is SQVTM and CDR2 ANQGSEA. V was pared by 4 bases and J by 7 bases, with 8 bases of the junction left unmatched. The CDR3 loop is CSVGEQGGGTQYF. CDR3 bases: TGCAGCGTTGGTGAACAGGGGGGTGGGACCCAGTACTTC.

The chain links TRBV6-5 to TRBJ2-7; D remains ambiguous. Germline V CDR1 and CDR2: MNHEY, SVGAGI. The germline V and J ends were trimmed by 6 bases and 3 bases, with 12 bases remaining between them. There are 13 residues in the CDR3. The CDR3: CASSTKVHYEQYF. The CDR3 nucleotides read TGTGCCAGCAGCACCAAAGTACACTACGAGCAGTACTTC.

The V and J genes are TRBV30 and TRBJ2-7, with D perhaps TRBD1 (5 bases). The CDR3 consists of 15 residues. V was cut by 2 bases and J by 4 bases, with 18 bases left in between. Germline V lookup: CDR1 GTSNPN, CDR2 SVGIG (reference sequence). DNA of the CDR3: TGTGCCTGGAGTCCTGCCGTGGGGCCGGATTACGAGCAGTACTTC. It codes for CAWSPAVGPDYEQYF.

The CDR3 DNA reads as TGTGCCAGCAGCTCGGTTCTGCGGGGGGACACTGAAGCTTTCTTT. Its translation: CASSSVLRGDTEAFF. The gene calls are TRBV5-6 and TRBJ1-1; TRBD1 is a possible D gene (5 bases). CDR1 is SGHDT, CDR2 YYEEEE, per germline. V was shortened by 3 bases and J by 3 bases, with 15 bases between the two germline ends. The CDR3 has 15 residues.

The CDR3 protein is CASSDAGQGGNTEAFF. Here the CDR3 DNA reads TGTGCCAGCAGTGACGCGGGACAGGGTGGTAACACTGAAGCTTTCTTT. The chain has TRBV6-1 and TRBJ1-1; 9 bases align to TRBD1. V lost 3 bases, J lost 2 bases, and 7 bases stayed unmatched. This CDR3 comprises 16 residues. Germline-derived CDR1 and CDR2 are MNHNS and SASEGT.

The chain recombines TRBV19 with TRBJ1-5; D is undetermined. The V gene's germline CDR1 is LNHDA and CDR2 SQIVND (reference sequence). Trimming stripped 9 bases from V and 2 bases from J, with 20 bases between. There are 16 residues in the CDR3. The CDR3 sequence: CASRGELSFGNQPQHF. CDR3 DNA sequence: TGTGCCAGCCGTGGGGAGCTCTCCTTCGGCAATCAGCCCCAGCATTTT. The variable domain in full, with the rest retrieved from reference TRBV19 and TRBJ1-5, is DGGITQSPKYLFRKEGQNVTLSCEQNLNHDAMYWYRQDPGQGLRLIYYSQIVNDFQKGDIAEGYSVSREKKESFPLTVTSAQKNPTAFYLCASRGELSFGNQPQHFGDGTRLSIL.

This clone was detected a few times. This sample also contains other DNA sequences that code for the same CDR3. The chain is built from TRBV19 and TRBJ1-1; the D gene is possibly TRBD1 (5 bases). Germline values: CDR1 LNHDA, CDR2 SQIVND (reference sequence). Trimming shortened V by 3 bases and J by 5 bases, and 7 bases separated the two germline ends. This CDR3 region has 12 residues. In nucleotides, the CDR3 is TGTGCCAGTAGTATGGGGGGGACTGAAGCTTTCTTT. Its translation is CASSMGGTEAFF.

This chain's CDR3 is CATSSRLAGVNEQFF. CDR3 DNA sequence: TGTGCCACCAGCAGCCGACTAGCGGGAGTCAATGAGCAGTTCTTC. The chain recombines TRBV15 with TRBJ2-1; 12 bases are a match to TRBD2. This CDR3 is 15 amino acids long. CDR1 and CDR2 from the germline V gene are LNHNV and YYDKDF (reference sequence). Trimming cost V 3 bases and J 6 bases; bases outside gene matches: 3.

The V call is TRBV5-1, the J call TRBJ2-3; TRBD2 matches at 11 bases. The ends lost 3 bases at V and 4 bases at J; junction bases unmatched: 7. The CDR3 is 16 amino acids. Germline V gene sequence: CDR1 SGHRS, CDR2 YFSETQ. CDR3 loop: CASSSSTSGSADTQYF. DNA of the CDR3: TGCGCCAGCAGCTCATCAACTAGCGGGAGTGCAGATACGCAGTATTTT. Using reference TRBV5-1 and TRBJ2-3 for the parts outside the CDR3, the full variable domain is KAGVTQTPRYLIKTRGQQVTLSCSPISGHRSVSWYQQTPGQGLQFLFEYFSETQRNKGNFPGRFSGRQFSNSRSEMNVSTLELGDSALYLCASSSSTSGSADTQYFGPGTRLTVL.

V is TRBV28 and J is TRBJ1-1; D is unresolved. CDR1 is MDHEN and CDR2 is SYDVKM in the germline V gene. This CDR3 has 13 residues. The V gene lost 1 base and the J gene lost 1 base, with 4 bases spanning the gap. The DNA for the CDR3 is TGTGCCAGCAGTTTATTTAGGAACACTGAAGCTTTCTTT. This translates into CASSLFRNTEAFF.

The sample holds one count of this clone. CDR3 in amino acids: CASERGATGELFF. In DNA form, the CDR3 reads TGTGCCTCAGAGCGGGGGGCCACCGGGGAGCTGTTTTTT. This chain connects TRBV19 to TRBJ2-2, with TRBD2 matching 9 bases. CDR3 length: 13 residues. Germline loops: CDR1 LNHDA, CDR2 SQIVND (reference sequence). The V and J ends lost 11 bases and 4 bases, in that order; junction bases with no gene match: 5.

V is TRBV2 and J is TRBJ1-3, with 8 nucleotides matching TRBD1. This CDR3 spans 16 amino acids. Germline CDR1 is SNHLY and CDR2 is FYNNEI. Trimming took 7 bases from V and 0 from J; bases not matched to a gene: 8. DNA for the CDR3: TGTGCCAGCAACCTATGGACAGGGATCTCTGGAAACACCATATATTTT. It codes for CASNLWTGISGNTIYF.

The chain couples TRBV7-2 to TRBJ1-3; D gene unclear. V dropped 2 bases and J dropped 1 base, with 9 bases sitting between them. The CDR3 covers 15 residues. CDR1 and CDR2 (germline): SGHTA, FQGNSA. CDR3 coding DNA: TGTGCCAGCAGCTTAAAGGCGGCTTCTGGAAACACCATATATTTT. Its translation: CASSLKAASGNTIYF.

The genes are TRBV6-5 and TRBJ2-2; maybe TRBD1 (6 bases). This CDR3 has 15 residues. Looked up from germline, CDR1 is MNHEY and CDR2 is SVGAGI. V was trimmed by 1 base and J by 4 bases, leaving 10 bases between them. The CDR3 here is CASSYLTGSTGELFF. CDR3 in DNA: TGTGCCAGCAGTTACTTAACAGGGTCCACCGGGGAGCTGTTTTTT.

The chain links TRBV13 to TRBJ2-5, with a tentative D call TRBD1 (6 bases). TRBJ2-7 explains the end of the DNA better; the J call may be wrong. CDR3 length: 14 amino acids. CDR1 is PRHDT and CDR2 is FYEKMQ in the germline V gene (reference sequence). The DNA for the CDR3 is TGTGCCAGCAGCCGTTACACAGGGATGGACGAGCAGTACTTC. It is translated as CASSRYTGMDEQYF.

The chain has TRBV15 and TRBJ2-5; 9 nucleotides line up with TRBD2. The CDR3 spans 17 residues. Germline-derived CDR1 and CDR2 are LNHNV and YYDKDF (reference sequence). V was clipped by 2 bases and J by 0 bases; unmatched bases: 7. In DNA, the CDR3 is TGTGCCACCAGCAGATCTTGGGTAGCGGGGGACCAAGAGACCCAGTACTTC. Its translation: CATSRSWVAGDQETQYF.

The rearrangement links TRBV28 to TRBJ1-2; 10 nucleotides line up with TRBD1. CDR3 length: 14 amino acids. Unmatched junction bases numbered 10, after V lost 7 bases and J lost 8 bases. CDR1 is MDHEN and CDR2 is SYDVKM in the germline V gene. The CDR3 reads CASILPGQGRGYTF. The CDR3 DNA follows: TGTGCCAGCATCCTTCCGGGACAGGGGAGAGGCTACACCTTC.

The V and J genes are TRBV7-8 and TRBJ2-5; D not certain. Per the germline V gene, CDR1 is SGHVS and CDR2 is FQNEAQ. With 5 bases removed from V and 4 bases from J, the gap between germline ends came to 14 bases. The CDR3 is 14 residues long. In nucleotides, the CDR3 is TGTGCCAGCAGCACGTCGATCCGGAGAGAGACCCAGTACTTC. Protein product: CASSTSIRRETQYF.